The entry that follows covers one TCR beta chain sequence. Antigen specificity is unknown. The data stem from a study of graft-versus-host responses after intestinal transplantation. Overall study context: Every recipient had anti-thymocyte globulin induction and roughly three years of tacrolimus plus steroids.

TCRdb keeps only in-frame clones here, not all; method: immunoSEQ multiplex PCR. The sample includes about 120,000 clones, approximately 93% of them seen just once. The clonotype originates from a human donor who was the organ donor for an intestinal transplant. Sample: unstimulated CD8+ T cells sorted from spleen or lymph node cells, taken before transplant.

The CDR3 spells CASSGGDLSEQFF. The CDR3 coding sequence is TGTGCCAGCAGTGGGGGGGATTTGAGTGAGCAGTTCTTC. The chain recombines TRBV2 with TRBJ2-1; tentatively, D is TRBD2 (6 bases). The CDR3 is 13 amino acids. The germline CDR1 and CDR2 sequences are SNHLY and FYNNEI. V was trimmed by 4 bases and J by 9 bases, leaving 13 bases between them.